Below, one T cell receptor (beta chain) is given with its context. Its matching antigen is unknown. PCR amplification relied on 60 Vbeta primers (plus 13 Jbeta primers). Profiled with immunoSEQ multiplex PCR; TCRdb holds only in-frame clones, not every one. The sample lists 200,000 or so clones, about 79% occurring once. The CDR3 covers 16 residues. Germline V gene lookup returns CDR1 SGHTA and CDR2 FQGNSA. Trimming pared 4 bases from V and 4 bases from J, leaving 14 bases between. The sample is drawn from a study of cytomegalovirus exposure and HLA in healthy donors. Points from the study as a whole: Presence/absence analyses assumed roughly uniform sequencing depth across donors.

The chain recombines TRBV7-2 with TRBJ1-6, with D perhaps TRBD1 (5 bases). The source is a boy aged 2 to 10 in good health and CMV-seronegative. Sequences were obtained from PBMCs. CDR3 loop: CASSYGGREYNSPLHF. The CDR3 DNA follows: TGTGCCAGCAGCTACGGGGGACGGGAATATAATTCACCCCTCCACTTT.